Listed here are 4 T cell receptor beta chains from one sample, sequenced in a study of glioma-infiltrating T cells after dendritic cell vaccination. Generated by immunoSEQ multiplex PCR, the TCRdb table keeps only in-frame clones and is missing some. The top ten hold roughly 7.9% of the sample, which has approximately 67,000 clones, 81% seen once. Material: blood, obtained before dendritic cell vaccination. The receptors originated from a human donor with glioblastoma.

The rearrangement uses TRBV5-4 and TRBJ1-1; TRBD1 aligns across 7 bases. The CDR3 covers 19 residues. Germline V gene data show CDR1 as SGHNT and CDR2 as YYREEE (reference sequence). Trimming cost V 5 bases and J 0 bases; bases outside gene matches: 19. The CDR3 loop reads CASSPKELTGAPLNTEAFF. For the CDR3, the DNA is TGTGCCAGCAGTCCGAAGGAATTAACAGGGGCCCCTTTGAACACTGAAGCTTTCTTT. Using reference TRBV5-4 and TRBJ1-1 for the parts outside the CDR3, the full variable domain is ETGVTQSPTHLIKTRGQQVTLRCSSQSGHNTVSWYQQALGQGPQFIFQYYREEENGRGNFPPRFSGLQFPNYSSELNVNALELDDSALYLCASSPKELTGAPLNTEAFFGQGTRLTVV.

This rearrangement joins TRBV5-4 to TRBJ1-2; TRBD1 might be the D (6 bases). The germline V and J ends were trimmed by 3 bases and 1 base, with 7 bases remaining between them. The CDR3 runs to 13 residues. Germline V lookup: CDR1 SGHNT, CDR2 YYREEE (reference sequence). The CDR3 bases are TGTGCCAGCAGCTCAGGGGTTAACTATGGCTACACCTTC. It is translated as CASSSGVNYGYTF.

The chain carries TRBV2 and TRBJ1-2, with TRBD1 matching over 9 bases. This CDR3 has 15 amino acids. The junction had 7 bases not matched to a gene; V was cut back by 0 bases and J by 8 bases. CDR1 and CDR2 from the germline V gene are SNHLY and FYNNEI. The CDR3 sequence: CASSEARGTGSGYTF. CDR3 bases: TGTGCCAGCAGTGAAGCGCGGGGGACAGGGTCGGGCTACACCTTC.

CDR3 region: CASSFGGGLNTEAFF. DNA for the CDR3: TGCGCCAGCAGCTTTGGGGGGGGGTTGAACACTGAAGCTTTCTTT. V is TRBV5-1 and J is TRBJ1-1, with D possibly TRBD1 on 5 matching bases. The germline V gene has CDR1 SGHRS and CDR2 YFSETQ. V dropped 2 bases and J dropped 0 bases, with 11 bases sitting between them. The CDR3 consists of 15 residues.